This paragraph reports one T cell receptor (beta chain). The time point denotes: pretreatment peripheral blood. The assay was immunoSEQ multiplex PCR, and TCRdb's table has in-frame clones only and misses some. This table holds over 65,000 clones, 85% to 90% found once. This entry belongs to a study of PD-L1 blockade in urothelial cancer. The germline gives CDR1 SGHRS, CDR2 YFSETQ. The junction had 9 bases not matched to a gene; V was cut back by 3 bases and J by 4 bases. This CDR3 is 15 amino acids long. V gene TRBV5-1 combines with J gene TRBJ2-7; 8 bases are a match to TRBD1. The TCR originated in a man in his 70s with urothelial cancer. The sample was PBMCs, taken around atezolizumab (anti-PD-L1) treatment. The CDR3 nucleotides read TGCGCCAGCAGCTCATTAGGACAGGGATCTTACGAGCAGTACTTC. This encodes CASSSLGQGSYEQYF.